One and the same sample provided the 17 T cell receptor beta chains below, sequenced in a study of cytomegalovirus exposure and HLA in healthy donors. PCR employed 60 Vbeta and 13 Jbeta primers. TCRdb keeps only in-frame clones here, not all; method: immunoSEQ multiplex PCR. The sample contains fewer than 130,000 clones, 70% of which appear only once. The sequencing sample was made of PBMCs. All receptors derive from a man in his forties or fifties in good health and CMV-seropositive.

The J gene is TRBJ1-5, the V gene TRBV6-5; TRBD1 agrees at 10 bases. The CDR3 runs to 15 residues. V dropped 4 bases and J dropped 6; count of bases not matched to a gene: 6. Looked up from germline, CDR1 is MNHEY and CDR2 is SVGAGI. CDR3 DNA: TGTGCCAGCAGTTCCGGGACAGGGGAACGTCAGCCCCAGCATTTT. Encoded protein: CASSSGTGERQPQHF.

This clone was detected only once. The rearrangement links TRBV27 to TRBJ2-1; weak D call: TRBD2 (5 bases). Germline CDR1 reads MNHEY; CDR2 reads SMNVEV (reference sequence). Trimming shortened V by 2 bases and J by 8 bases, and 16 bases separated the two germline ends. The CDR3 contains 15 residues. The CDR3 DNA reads TGTGCCAGCAGTTTACTAGCTAGCATTCTGGATGAGCAGTTCTTC. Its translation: CASSLLASILDEQFF.

The CDR3 spells CASSLQGAEKLFF. CDR3 DNA: TGTGCCAGCAGCTTACAGGGGGCAGAAAAACTGTTTTTT. V usage is TRBV28 and J usage is TRBJ1-4; 9 nucleotides agree with TRBD1. Per the germline V gene, CDR1 is MDHEN and CDR2 is SYDVKM. V shed 6 bases, J shed 8 bases, and the junction held 4 bases outside the gene matches. The CDR3 sequence is 13 residues long.

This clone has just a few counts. The CDR3: CASSFPGTGYTEAFF. The DNA of the CDR3 is TGTGCCAGCAGCTTCCCCGGGACAGGGTACACTGAAGCTTTCTTT. V and J are TRBV13 and TRBJ1-1; 9 bases line up with TRBD1. The CDR3 extends over 15 amino acids. Germline CDR1 PRHDT, CDR2 FYEKMQ (reference sequence). V shed 3 bases, J shed 3 bases, and the junction held 5 bases outside the gene matches.

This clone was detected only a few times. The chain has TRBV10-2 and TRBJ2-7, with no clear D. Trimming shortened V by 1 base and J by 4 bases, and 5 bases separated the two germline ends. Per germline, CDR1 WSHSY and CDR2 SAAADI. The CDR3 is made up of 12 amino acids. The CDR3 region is CASSELIYEQYF. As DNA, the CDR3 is TGCGCCAGCAGTGAGTTAATTTACGAGCAGTACTTC.

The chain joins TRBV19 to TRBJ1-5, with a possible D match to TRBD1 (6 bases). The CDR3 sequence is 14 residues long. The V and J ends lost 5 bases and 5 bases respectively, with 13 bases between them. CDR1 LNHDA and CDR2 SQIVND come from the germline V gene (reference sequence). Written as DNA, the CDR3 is TGTGCCAGTAGTGGTACAGGGCTCGATCAGCCCCAGCATTTT. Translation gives CASSGTGLDQPQHF.

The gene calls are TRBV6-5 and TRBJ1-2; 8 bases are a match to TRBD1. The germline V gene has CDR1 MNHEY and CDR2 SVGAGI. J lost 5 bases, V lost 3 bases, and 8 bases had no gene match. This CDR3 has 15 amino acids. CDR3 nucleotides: TGTGCCAGCAGTTATAGTCAGGGGGCTGGGTATGGCTACACCTTC. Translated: CASSYSQGAGYGYTF.

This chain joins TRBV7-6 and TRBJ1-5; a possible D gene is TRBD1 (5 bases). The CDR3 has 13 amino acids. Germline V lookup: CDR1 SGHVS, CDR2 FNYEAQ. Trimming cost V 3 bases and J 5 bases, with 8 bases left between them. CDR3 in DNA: TGTGCCAGCAGCTTTGGGGGGGATCAGCCCCAGCATTTT. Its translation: CASSFGGDQPQHF.

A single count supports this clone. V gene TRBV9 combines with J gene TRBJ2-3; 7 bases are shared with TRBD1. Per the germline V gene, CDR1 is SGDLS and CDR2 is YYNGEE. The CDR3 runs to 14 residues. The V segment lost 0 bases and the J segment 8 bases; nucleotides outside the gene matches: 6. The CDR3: CASSVDRGGGTQYF. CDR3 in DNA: TGTGCCAGCAGCGTAGACAGGGGTGGAGGTACGCAGTATTTT.

The CDR3 here is CASSEDRYYEQYF. The CDR3 bases are TGTGCCAGCAGTGAGGACAGGTACTACGAGCAGTACTTC. This chain uses TRBV27 with TRBJ2-7; 7 bases align to TRBD1. This CDR3 region has 13 residues. J lost 3 bases, V lost 5 bases, and 4 bases had no gene match. Germline-derived CDR1 and CDR2 are MNHEY and SMNVEV (reference sequence).

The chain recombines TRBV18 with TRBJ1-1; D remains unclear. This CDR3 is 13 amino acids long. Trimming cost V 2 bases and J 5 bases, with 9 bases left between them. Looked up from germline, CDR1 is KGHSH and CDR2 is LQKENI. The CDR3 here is CASSPIERTEAFF. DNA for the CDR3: TGTGCCAGCTCACCAATAGAGCGGACTGAAGCTTTCTTT.

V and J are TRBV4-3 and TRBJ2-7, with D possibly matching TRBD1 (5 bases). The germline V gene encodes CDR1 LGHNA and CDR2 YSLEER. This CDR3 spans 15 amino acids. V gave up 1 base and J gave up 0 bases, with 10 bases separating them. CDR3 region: CASSQVDSDSYEQYF. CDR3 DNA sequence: TGCGCCAGCAGCCAAGTCGACAGCGACTCCTACGAGCAGTACTTC.

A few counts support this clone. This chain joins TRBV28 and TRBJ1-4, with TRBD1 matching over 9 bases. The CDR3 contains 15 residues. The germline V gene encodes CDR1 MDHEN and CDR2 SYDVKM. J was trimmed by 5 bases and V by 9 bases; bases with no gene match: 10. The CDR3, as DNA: TGTGCCAGTTCTAGAACAGGGGGCGGGAATGAAAAACTGTTTTTT. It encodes CASSRTGGGNEKLFF. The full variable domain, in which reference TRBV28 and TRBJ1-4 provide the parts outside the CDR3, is DVKVTQSSRYLVKRTGEKVFLECVQDMDHENMFWYRQDPGLGLRLIYFSYDVKMKEKGDIPEGYSVSREKKERFSLILESASTNQTSMYLCASSRTGGGNEKLFFGSGTQLSVL.

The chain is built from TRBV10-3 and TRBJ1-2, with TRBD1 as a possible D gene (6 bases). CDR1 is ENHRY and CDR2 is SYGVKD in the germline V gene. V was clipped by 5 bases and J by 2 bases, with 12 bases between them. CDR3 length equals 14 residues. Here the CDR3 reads CAISNREKNYGYTF. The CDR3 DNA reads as TGTGCCATCAGTAACAGGGAGAAGAACTATGGCTACACCTTC.

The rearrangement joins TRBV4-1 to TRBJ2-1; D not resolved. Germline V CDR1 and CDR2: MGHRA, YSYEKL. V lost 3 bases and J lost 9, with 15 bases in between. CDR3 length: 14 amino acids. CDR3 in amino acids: CASSQGRPEGEQFF. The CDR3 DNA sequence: TGCGCCAGCAGCCAGGGCAGGCCAGAAGGTGAGCAGTTCTTC.

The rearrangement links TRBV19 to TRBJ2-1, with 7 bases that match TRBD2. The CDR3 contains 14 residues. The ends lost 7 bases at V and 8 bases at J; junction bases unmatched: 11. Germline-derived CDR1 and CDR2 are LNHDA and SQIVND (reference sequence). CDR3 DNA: TGTGCCAGTATGCAAGGGCGACTAGCCTATGAGCAGTTCTTC. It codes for CASMQGRLAYEQFF. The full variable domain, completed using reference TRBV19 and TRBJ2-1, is DGGITQSPKYLFRKEGQNVTLSCEQNLNHDAMYWYRQDPGQGLRLIYYSQIVNDFQKGDIAEGYSVSREKKESFPLTVTSAQKNPTAFYLCASMQGRLAYEQFFGPGTRLTVL.

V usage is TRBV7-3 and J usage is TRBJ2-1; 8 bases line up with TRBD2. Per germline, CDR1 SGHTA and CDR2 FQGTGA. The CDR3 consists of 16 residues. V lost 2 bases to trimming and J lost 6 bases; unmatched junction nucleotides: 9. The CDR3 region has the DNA TGTGCCAGCAGCTTACCCGGGGGGGAGCAGGGCAATGAGCAGTTCTTC. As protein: CASSLPGGEQGNEQFF. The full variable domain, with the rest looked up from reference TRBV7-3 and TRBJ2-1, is GAGVSQTPSNKVTEKGKYVELRCDPISGHTALYWYRQSLGQGPEFLIYFQGTGAADDSGLPNDRFFAVRPEGSVSTLKIQRTERGDSAVYLCASSLPGGEQGNEQFFGPGTRLTVL.